This T cell receptor beta chain was captured by sequencing in a study of blood T cell repertoires in COVID-19. Grouping used clinical history reported by participants in a survey and questionnaire. The assay was immunoSEQ multiplex PCR, and TCRdb's table has in-frame clones only and misses some. This sample has 150,000 to 170,000 clones, with about 80% found just once. The CDR3 length is 13 residues. Trimming removed 5 bases from V and 3 bases from J, with 10 bases in between. CDR1 MNHNY and CDR2 SVGAGI come from the germline V gene (reference sequence). The chain combines TRBV6-6 with TRBJ1-2, with D uncertain. Specimen: PBMCs or T cells enriched from blood (not recorded which). The receptor was derived from a man aged 50-59 years who had recovered from COVID-19. The chain's CDR3 is CASSIDGDYGYTF. CDR3 in DNA: TGTGCCAGCAGTATTGACGGAGACTATGGCTACACCTTC.